The TCR beta chain under discussion was sequenced for a study of blood T cell repertoires in COVID-19 (dated by TCRdb to the early 2020s). General notes on the study: Collaborator samples came from the United States, Italy and Spain and covered acute and convalescent phases of COVID-19. The prospective study material was composed of cDNA or gDNA derived from T cells, B-cell-depleted T cells, or PBMCs. Deeply sampled blood TCRbeta repertoires from subjects exposed to, actively infected with, or recovered from COVID-19 were included in the dataset. The repertoires were made available in a free public database intended to serve as a resource for research on the immune response to SARS-CoV-2. Samples were obtained from the ongoing ImmuneRACE study (first 160 participants) and from 1,254 subjects provided by 6 global collaborators. The sample metadata nearly always contained a de-identified subject ID, COVID-19 status, age in years and sex. HLA class I and class II types, where available, came from metadata supplied by the sample provider rather than from assay-based typing.

TCRbeta CDR3 regions were amplified from genomic DNA using the immunoSEQ Assay, a bias-controlled multiplex PCR. The original methods were these. Nucleated cell counts per sample were estimated from amplification of reference gene primers within the assay. Sequence reads were collapsed and filtered to measure the absolute abundance of every unique TCRbeta CDR3 rearrangement. For each sample, productive Simpson clonality was calculated as the square root of Simpson's diversity index across productive rearrangements. TCRdb holds this immuneACCESS table with in-frame rearrangements only. Some clones are missing; in checked studies, unresolved V genes explain under half, and the rest has no known cause. The V and J calls and clone size come from that table; D and trimming were worked out from the DNA. This sample gives tens of thousands of clones in total; 90% to 95% of them show up just once. Of the sample, roughly 9% is held by the ten largest clones.

Worth noting for this clone: Its antigen is unknown. Per-base qualities were not stored, and no clone one base away is much larger.

The germline V gene encodes CDR1 SGHNT and CDR2 YYREEE (reference sequence). Germline trimming amounts to 4 bases on V and 4 bases on J, with 7 as the count of junction bases outside the gene matches. The cysteine opens and the phenylalanine closes a CDR3 of 14 amino acids. Left in the record is the CDR3 DNA by itself, 42 bases read in frame from the first base. Summary of the overall study and its limitations: Clinical and demographic metadata were provided uncurated, with the amount varying by source and participant.

Collaborating institutions collected whole blood in K2EDTA tubes following their own protocols. For TCRbeta analysis, collaborators shipped samples in one of three forms: frozen whole blood, isolated PBMCs, or DNA extracted from either of those sample types. Sequenced sample: peripheral blood. The sequence derives from a human donor in a cohort sampled during active COVID-19. This chain joins TRBV5-4 to TRBJ2-5; 7 central nucleotides agree with TRBD1. The CDR3 amino acid sequence is: CASSPGTAAETQYF. The DNA reads as follows: TGTGCCAGCAGCCCCGGGACAGCTGCAGAGACCCAGTACTTC.